The T cell receptor (beta chain) under discussion was sequenced for a study of regulatory T cells in long-lasting Graves disease. Time point reported: newly diagnosed GD, antithyroid drugs for less than 3 months. RNA isolated from PBMCs was used to make the TCR library. The CDR3 consists of 15 residues. V lost 6 bases and J lost 4; bases outside the gene matches: 10. CDR1 is MNHEY and CDR2 is SVGEGT in the germline V gene. Building the TCR beta libraries relied on iRepertoire HTBI primers, and CDR3 regions underwent Arm-PCR. TCRdb processed the multiplex PCR reads anew with MiXCR; each CDR3 protein has one entry. The sample contains under 800,000 distinct CDR3 sequences, around 17% of which appear only once. This clonotype occurred a few times. The data also belong to a second study, concerning T cells in Graves' hyperthyroidism and ophthalmopathy. That publication notes: Investigators excluded patients with uncontrolled infection, other autoimmune disease, pregnancy or lactation. A 13 V-J signature model discriminated ophthalmopathy versus stable hyperthyroidism.

The V and J genes are TRBV6-2 or TRBV6-3 and TRBJ2-7; 9 bases map to TRBD1. The sequencing here drew on peripheral blood mononuclear cells (PBMCs), taken at new diagnosis, from a patient treated with antithyroid drugs. The sequence was collected from a woman in her 30s with Graves disease. This CDR3 reads CASSARPGQGYEQYF. CDR3 in DNA: TGTGCCAGCAGCGCAAGACCGGGACAGGGTTACGAGCAGTACTTC.